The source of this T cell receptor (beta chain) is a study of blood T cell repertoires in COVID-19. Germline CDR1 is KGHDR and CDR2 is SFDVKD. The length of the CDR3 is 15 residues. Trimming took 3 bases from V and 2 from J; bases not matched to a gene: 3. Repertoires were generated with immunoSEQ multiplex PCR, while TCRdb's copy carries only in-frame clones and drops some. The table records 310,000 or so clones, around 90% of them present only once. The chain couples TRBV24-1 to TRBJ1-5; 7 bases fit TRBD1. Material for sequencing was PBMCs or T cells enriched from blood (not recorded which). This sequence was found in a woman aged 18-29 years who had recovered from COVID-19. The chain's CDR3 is CATSDHRGGNQPQHF. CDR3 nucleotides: TGTGCCACCAGTGATCACAGGGGCGGCAATCAGCCCCAGCATTTT.